Listed here are 30 T cell receptor beta chains from one sample, sequenced in a study of identical twins. TCRdb called the 5' RACE reads again in MiXCR, with one record for every CDR3 protein. The data contain some 330,000 distinct CDR3 sequences, roughly 10% of them singletons. Sequenced input: naive T cells sorted from blood. These receptors originate from a woman aged 45-59 years in good health.

The chain is built from TRBV12-3 or TRBV12-4 and TRBJ2-1, with D perhaps being TRBD1 or TRBD2 (5 bases each). CDR3 length equals 17 residues. Between the trimmed V and J ends, which lost 6 bases and 7 bases, there was a span of 25 bases. This CDR3 is CASSPIGGGVWRNEQFF. The CDR3 nucleotides are TGTGCCAGCAGCCCTATAGGTGGGGGTGTTTGGAGGAATGAGCAGTTCTTC.

This clonotype was counted a few times. This rearrangement joins TRBV5-1 to TRBJ2-3; 8 nucleotides line up with TRBD2. CDR1 is SGHRS, CDR2 YFSETQ, per germline. The V segment lost 2 bases and the J segment 0 bases; nucleotides outside the gene matches: 5. The CDR3 is 16 amino acids. The CDR3 nucleotides are TGCGCCAGCAGCTTCGGACTAGCATTAAGCACAGATACGCAGTATTTT. The encoded protein is CASSFGLALSTDTQYF.

This clonotype was detected only a few times. The CDR3 reads CASSWTTKNIQYF. The CDR3, as DNA: TGTGCCAGCAGTTGGACTACTAAAAACATTCAGTACTTC. The V gene is TRBV27, the J gene TRBJ2-4; weak D call: TRBD2 (6 bases). Trimming cost V 4 bases and J 4 bases, with 8 bases left between them. Germline values: CDR1 MNHEY, CDR2 SMNVEV (reference sequence). The CDR3 totals 13 residues.

V and J are TRBV3-1 and TRBJ1-2; D is unclear. CDR3 length: 14 amino acids. CDR1 is LGHDT, CDR2 YNNKEL, per germline (reference sequence). V lost 4 bases, J lost 4 bases, and 13 bases lay in between. DNA of the CDR3: TGTGCCAGCAGCCCCACAGACGGGCTCTATGGCTACACCTTC. Amino acids: CASSPTDGLYGYTF. Full variable domain (rest looked up from reference TRBV3-1 and TRBJ1-2): DTAVSQTPKYLVTQMGNDKSIKCEQNLGHDTMYWYKQDSKKFLKIMFSYNNKELIINETVPNRFSPKSPDKAHLNLHINSLELGDSAVYFCASSPTDGLYGYTFGSGTRLTVV.

The table lists this clonotype with a few counts. The chain recombines TRBV6-4 with TRBJ2-5; the D is unclear. CDR1 is MRHNA, CDR2 SNTAGT, per germline. The CDR3 covers 12 residues. The V end was cut by 4 bases, the J end by 5 bases, with 8 bases between. The CDR3 loop reads CASSGLQETQYF. CDR3 in DNA: TGTGCCAGCAGTGGTCTTCAGGAGACCCAGTACTTC.

This chain joins TRBV7-8 and TRBJ2-3, with TRBD2 identical over 11 bases. This CDR3 has 16 residues. With V trimmed by 7 bases and J by 2 bases, 8 bases remained unmatched. Germline-derived CDR1 and CDR2 are SGHVS and FQNEAQ. DNA of the CDR3: TGTGCCAGCACCGTACGGACTAGCGGGTACACAGATACGCAGTATTTT. This codes for CASTVRTSGYTDTQYF.

The chain employs TRBV21-1 and TRBJ1-1; TRBD1 is the table's D call and was not checked against the DNA. TRBV21-1 is described as a pseudogene. The CDR3 spans 13 residues. The CDR3 bases are TGTGCCAGCAGCCCCATCCACCGCCCAGGAGCTTTCTTT. Its protein is CASSPIHRPGAFF.

The CDR3 loop reads CASAPPPEYEQFF. The CDR3 DNA is TGTGCTAGTGCCCCACCCCCCGAGTATGAGCAGTTCTTC. This sequence joins TRBV12-5 and TRBJ2-1; D is unclear. Germline V CDR1 and CDR2: LGHNT, FRNRAP. The CDR3 spans 13 residues. The germline V and J ends were trimmed by 7 bases and 8 bases, with 15 bases remaining between them.

This clonotype occurred many times. The chain is built from TRBV5-5 and TRBJ2-1; TRBD1 or TRBD2 may be the D gene (5 bases each). The CDR3 sequence is 13 residues long. Germline V CDR1 and CDR2: SGHKS, YYEKEE (reference sequence). V was trimmed by 4 bases and J by 8 bases, leaving 13 bases between them. The CDR3 nucleotides read TGTGCCAGCAGCCCTCGGGGCGAGGATGAGCAGTTCTTC. This translates into CASSPRGEDEQFF.

The chain couples TRBV24-1 to TRBJ2-1; 8 bases line up with TRBD2. The J segment lost 6 bases and the V segment lost 3 bases, leaving 3 bases of the junction unmatched. The CDR3 has 14 residues. CDR1 and CDR2 (germline): KGHDR, SFDVKD. The CDR3 sequence is CATSDRLASNEQFF. The CDR3 DNA sequence: TGTGCCACCAGTGATCGACTAGCGTCCAATGAGCAGTTCTTC.

This chain connects TRBV10-3 to TRBJ1-5; 9 bases fit TRBD1. Trimming cost V 10 bases and J 8 bases; bases outside gene matches: 9. This CDR3 comprises 13 residues. Per germline, CDR1 ENHRY and CDR2 SYGVKD. CDR3 region: CATRTGEEKPQHF. CDR3 DNA sequence: TGTGCCACCAGGACAGGGGAGGAGAAGCCCCAGCATTTT.

The chain employs TRBV4-1 and TRBJ2-1; 11 bases are a match to TRBD2. V was pared by 4 bases and J by 0 bases, with 2 bases of the junction left unmatched. Germline V gene data show CDR1 as MGHRA and CDR2 as YSYEKL. There are 16 residues in the CDR3. The chain's CDR3 is CASSPSGRSSYNEQFF. CDR3 bases: TGCGCCAGCAGCCCTAGCGGGAGGAGCTCCTACAATGAGCAGTTCTTC.

This clonotype was observed at least ten times. V gene TRBV29-1 combines with J gene TRBJ2-5, with TRBD2 as a possible D gene (5 bases). The germline CDR1 and CDR2 sequences are SQVTM and ANQGSEA. The CDR3 totals 13 residues. V was cut by 5 bases and J by 5 bases, with 15 bases left in between. In DNA, the CDR3 is TGCAGCGTTAGACGGGGAGTGGGCGAGACCCAGTACTTC. Amino acids: CSVRRGVGETQYF.

Only a few counts were recorded for this clonotype. This rearrangement joins TRBV9 to TRBJ1-2; D may be TRBD1 (5 bases). The CDR3 extends over 14 amino acids. The germline V and J ends were trimmed by 3 bases and 4 bases, with 13 bases remaining between them. From germline, CDR1 is SGDLS and CDR2 YYNGEE. The CDR3 is CASSAGVVGYGYTF. The CDR3 coding sequence is TGTGCCAGCAGCGCGGGGGTAGTAGGCTATGGCTACACCTTC.

This clonotype has more than one count but fewer than ten. The chain is built from TRBV20-1 and TRBJ2-3; perhaps TRBD2 as D (5 bases). The CDR3 is 14 residues long. V shed 0 bases and J shed 2 bases, with 9 bases lying between them. CDR1 and CDR2 (germline): DFQATT, SNEGSKA (reference sequence). CDR3 loop: CSAREMEDTDTQYF. Written as DNA, the CDR3 is TGCAGTGCTAGAGAGATGGAGGACACAGATACGCAGTATTTT.

The gene calls are TRBV20-1 and TRBJ2-1; 15 bases align to TRBD2. The trim removed 1 base at V and 10 bases at J, leaving 5 bases unmatched. Germline CDR1 DFQATT, CDR2 SNEGSKA (reference sequence). The CDR3 consists of 15 residues. The CDR3 loop reads CSARGTSGRAGEQFF. CDR3 in DNA: TGCAGTGCTAGAGGGACTAGCGGGAGGGCCGGGGAGCAGTTCTTC.

This clonotype was counted ten times or more. The CDR3 region has the DNA TGTGCCAGCAGCGTCGGGACAGGGCGCGACGAGCAGTACTTC. Encoded protein: CASSVGTGRDEQYF. The chain couples TRBV9 to TRBJ2-7, with 9 bases that match TRBD1. This CDR3 comprises 14 residues. Germline CDR1 SGDLS, CDR2 YYNGEE. J lost 5 bases, V lost 2 bases, and 5 bases had no gene match. Variable domain in full (rest from reference TRBV9 and TRBJ2-7): DSGVTQTPKHLITATGQRVTLRCSPRSGDLSVYWYQQSLDQGLQFLIQYYNGEERAKGNILERFSAQQFPDLHSELNLSSLELGDSALYFCASSVGTGRDEQYFGPGTRLTVT.

The chain carries TRBV18 and TRBJ2-1; 8 nucleotides line up with TRBD2. V was pared by 4 bases and J by 6 bases, with 14 bases of the junction left unmatched. The CDR3 sequence is 17 residues long. Germline lookup yields CDR1 KGHSH and CDR2 LQKENI. The CDR3 sequence is CASSLRLARAGLNEQFF. In DNA, the CDR3 is TGTGCCAGCTCACTAAGACTAGCGCGGGCGGGCCTCAATGAGCAGTTCTTC.

This clonotype came up many times. The J gene is TRBJ1-1, the V gene TRBV5-1; D ambiguous. The CDR3 length is 14 residues. CDR1 is SGHRS and CDR2 is YFSETQ in the germline V gene. Trimming pared 0 bases from V and 0 bases from J, leaving 6 bases between. CDR3 region: CASSLEGVNTEAFF. The CDR3 coding sequence is TGCGCCAGCAGCTTGGAAGGCGTGAACACTGAAGCTTTCTTT.

This clonotype was seen ten or more times. The chain recombines TRBV6-5 with TRBJ2-3, with a weak D call TRBD2 (6 bases). With 0 bases removed from V and 0 bases from J, the gap between germline ends came to 7 bases. This CDR3 has 15 residues. Germline assignment: CDR1 MNHEY and CDR2 SVGAGI. The CDR3 protein is CASSYSGGSTDTQYF. CDR3 nucleotide sequence: TGTGCCAGCAGTTACTCGGGGGGAAGCACAGATACGCAGTATTTT.

This clonotype was counted between two and nine times. The chain couples TRBV4-1 to TRBJ2-1, with a tentative D call TRBD2 (5 bases). Per germline, CDR1 MGHRA and CDR2 YSYEKL. The V and J ends lost 1 base and 0 bases respectively, with 16 bases between them. The CDR3 runs to 18 residues. CDR3: CASSQVASGRSSYNEQFF. The DNA for the CDR3 is TGCGCCAGCAGCCAAGTCGCAAGCGGTCGAAGCTCCTACAATGAGCAGTTCTTC.

The J gene is TRBJ2-7, the V gene TRBV9; D uncertain. CDR3 size: 14 residues. In germline, CDR1 is SGDLS, CDR2 YYNGEE. V gave up 1 base and J gave up 1 base, with 9 bases separating them. The CDR3 loop reads CASSVRSASYEQYF. In nucleotides, the CDR3 is TGTGCCAGCAGCGTACGATCCGCATCCTACGAGCAGTACTTC.

The V and J genes are TRBV25-1 and TRBJ2-7, with 7 bases fitting TRBD2. The ends lost 6 bases at V and 2 bases at J; junction bases unmatched: 10. The CDR3 runs to 15 residues. Germline-derived CDR1 and CDR2 are MGHDK and SYGVNS. CDR3 sequence (DNA): TGTGCCAGCAGCCCCTGGGGCGGGAGAACCTACGAGCAGTACTTC. Amino acids: CASSPWGGRTYEQYF.

The table lists this clonotype with many counts. The V gene is TRBV11-2, the J gene TRBJ2-1; 14 positions match TRBD2. V lost 6 bases, J lost 9 bases, and 16 bases stayed unmatched. The CDR3 spans 18 residues. CDR1 is SGHAT, CDR2 FQNNGV, per germline. Written as DNA, the CDR3 is TGTGCCAGCAGTTCGCTATCGACTAGCGGGAGGGCCATTGGTGAGCAGTTCTTC. Translation: CASSSLSTSGRAIGEQFF.

The chain carries TRBV11-2 and TRBJ2-1, with D tentatively TRBD1 (5 bases). The V and J ends lost 5 bases and 7 bases respectively, with 15 bases between them. This CDR3 is built from 14 residues. CDR1 and CDR2 from the germline V gene are SGHAT and FQNNGV. This CDR3 is CASSPVTAKNEQFF. CDR3 nucleotides: TGTGCCAGCAGCCCCGTGACAGCAAAAAATGAGCAGTTCTTC.

This clonotype has a handful of counts. The genes are TRBV20-1 and TRBJ1-4; D is unresolved. Germline loops: CDR1 DFQATT, CDR2 SNEGSKA (reference sequence). Trimming pared 3 bases from V and 5 bases from J, leaving 10 bases between. CDR3 length equals 13 residues. The CDR3 spells CSASHPLNEKLFF. In nucleotides, the CDR3 is TGCAGTGCTAGCCATCCCCTAAATGAAAAACTGTTTTTT.

The genes are TRBV9 and TRBJ1-1; D not resolved. The CDR3 is 15 residues long. V was trimmed by 4 bases and J by 0 bases, leaving 13 bases between them. Germline CDR1 and CDR2: SGDLS and YYNGEE. CDR3 in amino acids: CASSPRENLNTEAFF. The CDR3 DNA reads as TGTGCCAGCAGCCCCCGGGAGAACTTGAACACTGAAGCTTTCTTT.

Points on this clonotype: At one of its ends the junction is not consistent with the germline gene, which may arise from a read error. This chain uses TRBV5-1 with TRBJ2-2, with 11 nucleotides matching TRBD2. The germline CDR1 and CDR2 sequences are SGHRS and YFSETQ. The CDR3 loop spans 16 amino acids. The CDR3 loop reads CASSLNLAGGGGEQFF. The DNA for the CDR3 is TGCGCCAGCAGCTTGAATCTAGCGGGAGGTGGCGGGGAGCAGTTTTTT.

This clonotype was seen ten or more times. The rearrangement links TRBV21-1 to TRBJ2-1; the table's D call of TRBD2 was not tested on the DNA. TRBV21-1 is reported as a pseudogene. This CDR3 is 18 amino acids long. The CDR3 protein is CASSTQLAGGPPYNEQFF. The CDR3 coding sequence is TGTGCCAGCAGCACACAACTAGCGGGAGGGCCTCCCTACAATGAGCAGTTCTTC.

There are a few counts of this clonotype. The rearrangement joins TRBV11-3 to TRBJ2-5, with a possible D match to TRBD1 (6 bases). Looked up from germline, CDR1 is SGHNT and CDR2 is YENEEA. V lost 3 bases, J lost 2 bases, and 10 bases lay in between. The CDR3 spans 14 residues. In nucleotides, the CDR3 is TGTGCCAGCAGCTTCAACAGGGTGCAAGAGACCCAGTACTTC. It yields the protein CASSFNRVQETQYF.